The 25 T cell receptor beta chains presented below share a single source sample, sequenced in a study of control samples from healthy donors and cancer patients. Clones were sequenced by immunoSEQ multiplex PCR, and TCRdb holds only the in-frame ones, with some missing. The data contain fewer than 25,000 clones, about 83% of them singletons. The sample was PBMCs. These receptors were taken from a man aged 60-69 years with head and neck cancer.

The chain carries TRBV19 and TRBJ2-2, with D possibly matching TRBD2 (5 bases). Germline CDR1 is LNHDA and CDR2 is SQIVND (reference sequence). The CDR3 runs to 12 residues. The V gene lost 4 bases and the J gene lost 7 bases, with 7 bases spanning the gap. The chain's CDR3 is CASSRAVGELFF. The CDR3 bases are TGTGCCAGTAGTAGAGCGGTCGGGGAGCTGTTTTTT.

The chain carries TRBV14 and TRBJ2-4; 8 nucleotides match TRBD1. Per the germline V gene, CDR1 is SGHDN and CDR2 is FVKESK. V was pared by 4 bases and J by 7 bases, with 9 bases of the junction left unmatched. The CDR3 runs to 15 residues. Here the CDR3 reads CASSLSRTGNNIQYF. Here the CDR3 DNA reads TGTGCCAGCAGCCTTTCTAGGACAGGGAATAACATTCAGTACTTC.

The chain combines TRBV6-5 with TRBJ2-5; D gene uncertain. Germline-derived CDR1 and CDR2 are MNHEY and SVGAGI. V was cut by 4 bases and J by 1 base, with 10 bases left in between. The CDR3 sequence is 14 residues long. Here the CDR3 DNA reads TGTGCCAGCAGTTCCATCTACGTCCAAGAGACCCAGTACTTC. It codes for CASSSIYVQETQYF.

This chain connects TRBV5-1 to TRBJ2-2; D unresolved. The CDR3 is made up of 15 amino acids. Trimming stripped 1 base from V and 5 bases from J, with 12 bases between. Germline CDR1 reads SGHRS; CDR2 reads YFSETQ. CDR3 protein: CASSLSTQRTGELFF. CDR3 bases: TGCGCCAGCAGCTTGTCCACCCAGAGGACCGGGGAGCTGTTTTTT.

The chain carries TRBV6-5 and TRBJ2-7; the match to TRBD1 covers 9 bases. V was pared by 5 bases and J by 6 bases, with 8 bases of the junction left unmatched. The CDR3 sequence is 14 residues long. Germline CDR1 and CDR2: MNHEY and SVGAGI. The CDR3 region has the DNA TGTGCCAGCAGTCCCGGGACAGGGATCTCCGAGCAGTACTTC. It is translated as CASSPGTGISEQYF.

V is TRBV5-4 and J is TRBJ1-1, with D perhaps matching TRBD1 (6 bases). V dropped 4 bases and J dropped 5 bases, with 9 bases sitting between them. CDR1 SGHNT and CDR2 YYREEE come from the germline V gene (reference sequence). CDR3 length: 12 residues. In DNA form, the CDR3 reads TGTGCCAGCAGCCACGGGACAACTGAAGCTTTCTTT. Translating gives CASSHGTTEAFF.

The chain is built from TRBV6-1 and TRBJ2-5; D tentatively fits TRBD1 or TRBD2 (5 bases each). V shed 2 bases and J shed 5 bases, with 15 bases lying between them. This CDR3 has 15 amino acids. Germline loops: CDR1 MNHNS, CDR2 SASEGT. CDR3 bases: TGTGCCAGCAGTGAACTCGGGACCCCGGGGGAGACCCAGTACTTC. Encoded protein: CASSELGTPGETQYF.

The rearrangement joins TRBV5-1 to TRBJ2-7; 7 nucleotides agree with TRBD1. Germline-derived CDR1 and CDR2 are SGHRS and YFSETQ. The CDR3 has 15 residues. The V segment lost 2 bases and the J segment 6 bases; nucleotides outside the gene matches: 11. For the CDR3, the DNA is TGCGCCAGCAGCTTTGGGGCAGGGGGTGAAGGCGAGCAGTACTTC. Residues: CASSFGAGGEGEQYF.

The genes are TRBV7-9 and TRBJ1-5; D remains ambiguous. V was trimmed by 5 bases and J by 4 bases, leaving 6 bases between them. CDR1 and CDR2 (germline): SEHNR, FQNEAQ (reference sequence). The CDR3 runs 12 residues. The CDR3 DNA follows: TGTGCCAGCAGCGTCGTAAATCAGCCCCAGCATTTT. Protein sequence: CASSVVNQPQHF.

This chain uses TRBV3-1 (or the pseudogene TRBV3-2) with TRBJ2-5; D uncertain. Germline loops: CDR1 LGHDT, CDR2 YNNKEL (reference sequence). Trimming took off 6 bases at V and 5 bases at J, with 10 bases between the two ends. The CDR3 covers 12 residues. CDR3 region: CASSPVDETQYF. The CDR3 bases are TGTGCCAGCAGTCCGGTCGATGAGACCCAGTACTTC.

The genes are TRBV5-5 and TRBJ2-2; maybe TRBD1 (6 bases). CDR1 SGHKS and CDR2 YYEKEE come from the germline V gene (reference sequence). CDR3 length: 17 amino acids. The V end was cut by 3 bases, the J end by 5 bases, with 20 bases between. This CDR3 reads CASSYPGARGNTGELFF. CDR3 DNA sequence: TGTGCCAGCAGCTACCCAGGGGCGCGAGGGAATACCGGGGAGCTGTTTTTT.

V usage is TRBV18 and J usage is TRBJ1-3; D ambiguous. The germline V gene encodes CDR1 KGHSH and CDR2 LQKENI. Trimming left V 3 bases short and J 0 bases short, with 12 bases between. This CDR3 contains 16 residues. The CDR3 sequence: CASSPPRGGSGNTIYF. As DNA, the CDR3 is TGTGCCAGCTCACCTCCTAGAGGTGGCTCTGGAAACACCATATATTTT.

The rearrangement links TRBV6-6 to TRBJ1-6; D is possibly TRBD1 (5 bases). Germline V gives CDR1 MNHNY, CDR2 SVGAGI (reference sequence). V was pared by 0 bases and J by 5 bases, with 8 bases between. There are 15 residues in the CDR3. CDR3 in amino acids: CASSYSPGNNSPLHF. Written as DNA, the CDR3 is TGTGCCAGCAGTTACTCGCCAGGGAATAATTCACCCCTCCACTTT.

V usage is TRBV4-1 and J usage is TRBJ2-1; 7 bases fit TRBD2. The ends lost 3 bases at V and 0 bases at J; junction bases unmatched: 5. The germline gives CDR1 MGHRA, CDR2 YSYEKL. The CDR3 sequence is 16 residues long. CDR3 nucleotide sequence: TGCGCCAGCAGCCATAGGGAGGGCAGCTCCTACAATGAGCAGTTCTTC. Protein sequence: CASSHREGSSYNEQFF.

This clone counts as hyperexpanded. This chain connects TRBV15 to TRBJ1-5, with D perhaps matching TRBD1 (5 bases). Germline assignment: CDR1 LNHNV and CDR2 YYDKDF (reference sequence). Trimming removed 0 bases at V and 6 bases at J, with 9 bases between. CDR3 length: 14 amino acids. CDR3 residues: CATSRDGGTQPQHF. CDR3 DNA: TGTGCCACCAGCAGAGATGGGGGGACTCAGCCCCAGCATTTT.

CDR3 protein: CASRGTSGSSEQFF. The DNA for the CDR3 is TGTGCCAGCAGGGGGACTAGCGGGAGTTCTGAGCAGTTCTTC. The chain links TRBV13 to TRBJ2-1; 14 bases align to TRBD2. The CDR3 totals 14 residues. With V trimmed by 6 bases and J by 9 bases, 4 bases remained unmatched. In germline, CDR1 is PRHDT, CDR2 FYEKMQ (reference sequence).

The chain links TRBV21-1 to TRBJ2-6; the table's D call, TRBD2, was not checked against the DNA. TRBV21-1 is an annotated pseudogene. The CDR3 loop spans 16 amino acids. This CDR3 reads CASSKLRGRGANVLTF. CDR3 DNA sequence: TGTGCCAGCAGCAAATTGCGGGGGCGCGGGGCCAACGTCCTGACTTTC.

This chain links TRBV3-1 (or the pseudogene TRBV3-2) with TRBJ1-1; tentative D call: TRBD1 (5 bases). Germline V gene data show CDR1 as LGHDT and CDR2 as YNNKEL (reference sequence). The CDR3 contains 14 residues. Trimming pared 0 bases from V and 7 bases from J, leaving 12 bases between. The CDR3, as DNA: TGTGCCAGCAGCCAAGAGGTTAAAAGGGGTGAAGCTTTCTTT. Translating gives CASSQEVKRGEAFF.

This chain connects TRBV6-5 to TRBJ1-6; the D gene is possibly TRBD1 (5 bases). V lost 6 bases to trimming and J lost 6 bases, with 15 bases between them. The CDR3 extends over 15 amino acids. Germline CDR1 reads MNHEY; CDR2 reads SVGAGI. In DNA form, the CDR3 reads TGTGCCAGCAGCCTGCGGGGCGCGGTTAATTCACCCCTCCACTTT. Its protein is CASSLRGAVNSPLHF.

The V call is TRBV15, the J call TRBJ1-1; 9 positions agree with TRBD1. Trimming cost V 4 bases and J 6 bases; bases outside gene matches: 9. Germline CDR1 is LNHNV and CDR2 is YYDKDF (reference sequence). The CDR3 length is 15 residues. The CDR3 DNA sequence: TGTGCCACCAGCACTGGGGGGACAGGGATCCCTGAAGCTTTCTTT. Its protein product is CATSTGGTGIPEAFF.

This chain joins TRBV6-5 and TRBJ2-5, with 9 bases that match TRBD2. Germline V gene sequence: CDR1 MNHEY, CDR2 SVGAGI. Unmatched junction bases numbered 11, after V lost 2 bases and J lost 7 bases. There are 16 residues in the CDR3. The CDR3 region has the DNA TGTGCCAGCAGTTACGAGGCTAGCGGGGCCCTCCGGACCCAGTACTTC. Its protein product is CASSYEASGALRTQYF.

The CDR3 coding sequence is TGTGCCAGCAGACGAGGCGCTAGCGGGGGGTTTCAAGAGACCCAGTACTTC. Translated, it gives CASRRGASGGFQETQYF. J is TRBJ2-5 and V is TRBV11-2; TRBD2 matches at 11 bases. Germline V lookup: CDR1 SGHAT, CDR2 FQNNGV. The CDR3 covers 17 residues. V lost 6 bases and J lost 2; bases outside the gene matches: 11. The full variable domain, with the rest looked up from reference TRBV11-2 and TRBJ2-5, is EAGVAQSPRYKIIEKRQSVAFWCNPISGHATLYWYQQILGQGPKLLIQFQNNGVVDDSQLPKDRFSAERLKGVDSTLKIQPAKLEDSAVYLCASRRGASGGFQETQYFGPGTRLLVL.

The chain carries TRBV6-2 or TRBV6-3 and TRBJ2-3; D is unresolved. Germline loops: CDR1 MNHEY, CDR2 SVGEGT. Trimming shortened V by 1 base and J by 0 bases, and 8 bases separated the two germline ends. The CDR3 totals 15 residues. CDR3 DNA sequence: TGTGCCAGCAGTTACTTGGGCTCTAGCACAGATACGCAGTATTTT. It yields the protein CASSYLGSSTDTQYF.

The CDR3 bases are TGTGCCAGCAGCCGATCCGGTGGGACAGGGGGCGCGGATACGCAGTATTTT. Residues: CASSRSGGTGGADTQYF. The chain combines TRBV5-8 with TRBJ2-3, with 12 nucleotides matching TRBD1. This CDR3 has 17 amino acids. CDR1 and CDR2 from the germline V gene are SGHTS and YDEGEE. V shed 4 bases, J shed 6 bases, and the junction held 12 bases outside the gene matches.

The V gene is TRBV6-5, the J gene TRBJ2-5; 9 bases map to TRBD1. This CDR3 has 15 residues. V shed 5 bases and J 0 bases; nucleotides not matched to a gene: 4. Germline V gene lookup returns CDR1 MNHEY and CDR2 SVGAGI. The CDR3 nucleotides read TGTGCCAGCAGTCCGGACAGGGGCTACCAAGAGACCCAGTACTTC. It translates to CASSPDRGYQETQYF.